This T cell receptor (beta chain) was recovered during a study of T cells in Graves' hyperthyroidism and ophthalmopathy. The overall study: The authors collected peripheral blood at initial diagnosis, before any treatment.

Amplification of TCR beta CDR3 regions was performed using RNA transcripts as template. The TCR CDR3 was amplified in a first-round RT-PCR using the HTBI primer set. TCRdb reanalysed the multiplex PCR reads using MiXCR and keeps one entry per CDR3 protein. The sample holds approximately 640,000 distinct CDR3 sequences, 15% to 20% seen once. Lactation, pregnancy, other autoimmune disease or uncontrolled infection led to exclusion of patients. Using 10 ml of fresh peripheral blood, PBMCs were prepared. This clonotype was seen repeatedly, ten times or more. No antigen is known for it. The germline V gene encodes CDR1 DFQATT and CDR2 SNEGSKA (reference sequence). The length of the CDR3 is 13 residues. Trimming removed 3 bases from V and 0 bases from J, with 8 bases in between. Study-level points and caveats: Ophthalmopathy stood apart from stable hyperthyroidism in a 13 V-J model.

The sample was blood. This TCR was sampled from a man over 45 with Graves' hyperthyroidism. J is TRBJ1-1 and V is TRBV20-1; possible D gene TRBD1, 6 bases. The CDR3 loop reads CSARRDMNTEAFF. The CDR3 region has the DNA TGCAGTGCTAGGAGGGACATGAACACTGAAGCTTTCTTT.